Listed below are T cell receptor beta chains from one sample, sequenced in a study of CXCR3-negative and CXCR3-positive naive CD8 T cells. TCRdb reprocessed the 5' RACE reads and stores each CDR3 protein as one record, lacking DNA. Its table records tens of thousands of distinct CDR3 sequences. The sample comprised naive CXCR3- CD8+ T cells from blood. The origin of the receptors is a human donor in good health. Some clones in this sample may be carry-over from other donors' samples. CDR3s include the opening cysteine and the closing phenylalanine or tryptophan.

V	length	J	CDR3
TRBV14	12	TRBJ2-1	CASSLAGGEQFF
TRBV20-1	13	TRBJ2-7	CSARDQTVYEQYF
TRBV30	15	TRBJ1-1	CAWSPDLARRTEAFF
TRBV4-3	16	TRBJ1-4	CASSQDLTAFNEKLFF
TRBV14	13	TRBJ1-5	CASSPRGAQPQHF
TRBV5-5	14	TRBJ2-7	CASMMGIAAYEQYF
TRBV14	14	TRBJ2-7	CASSQAFSLLEQYF
TRBV6-1	15	TRBJ2-2	CASSEAIGESGELFF
TRBV4-3	15	TRBJ2-7	CASSQEQQADYEQYF
TRBV14	21	TRBJ2-3	CASSQAIIPEGGPFLTDTQYF
TRBV20-1	15	TRBJ2-1	CSATSGAHRRDEQFF
TRBV4-3	15	TRBJ1-1	CASSQGGRWGTEAFF
TRBV13	14	TRBJ2-4	CASSSGSHKNIQYF
TRBV29-1	15	TRBJ2-1	CSVEDHRGSYNEQFF
TRBV7-2	14	TRBJ2-3	CASSLVLSTDTQYF
TRBV6-5	17	TRBJ1-2	CASSSLAGYKLDYGYTF
TRBV29-1	15	TRBJ2-7	CSVEDTAGKDYEQYF
TRBV5-8	15	TRBJ1-5	CASSLALQGSQPQHF
TRBV29-1	12	TRBJ1-1	CSVDKSHTEAFF
TRBV29-1	13	TRBJ2-3	CSVGDSPTDTQYF
TRBV6-5	14	TRBJ2-3	CASSYLSSTDTQYF
TRBV30	13	TRBJ2-1	CAWSVSGGSEQFF
TRBV28	16	TRBJ1-5	CASSSQEGGRNQPQHF
TRBV4-2	15	TRBJ2-7	CASSQVIGLGYEQYF
TRBV27	14	TRBJ1-1	CASSSPGLGTEAFF
TRBV6-2/TRBV6-3	15	TRBJ2-5	CASSRAGARTETQYF
TRBV7-9	12	TRBJ2-1	CASSSTGNEQFF
TRBV7-9	12	TRBJ2-7	CASSSRPYEQYF
TRBV10-3	12	TRBJ2-2	CAISESDWELFF